The rows below give T cell receptor beta chains drawn from one sample of a study of early T cells in non-severe SARS-CoV-2 infection. TCRdb re-called the 5' RACE reads through MiXCR, storing one row per CDR3 protein. Of tens of thousands of distinct CDR3 sequences detected, approximately 12% appear once; the ten largest clones hold about 4.2%. The sequenced sample was whole blood. The receptors stem from an adult who was a healthcare worker with PCR-confirmed SARS-CoV-2 infection or an uninfected control (not recorded which). The CDR3 runs from the conserved cysteine through the conserved F or W. D genes are given only for firm matches. Not every row has a clone size; where given, it reads once, few, many or a size class.

>TRBV4-2|.|few|TRBJ2-3
TGTGCCAGCAGCCAAGACGCATACACAGATACGCAGTATTTT
CASSQDAYTDTQYF
>TRBV5-6|.|many|TRBJ1-5
TGTGCCAGCAGCTTGACCGGGGCAGGCGGCAATCAGCCCCAGCATTTT
CASSLTGAGGNQPQHF
>TRBV6-5|.|.|TRBJ2-1
TGTGCCAGCAGTTCGGGACTCCGCGGAAGATACAATGAGCAGTTCTTC
CASSSGLRGRYNEQFF
>TRBV10-3|.|.|TRBJ1-1
TGTGCCATCAAGGGTGCTGGTAGGGCTTTCTTT
CAIKGAGRAFF
>TRBV10-2|.|few|TRBJ1-3
TGCGCCAGCAGTGTATCGGTTCCTGCTGGAAACACCATATATTTT
CASSVSVPAGNTIYF
>TRBV6-4|TRBD2|many|TRBJ2-2
TGTGCCAGCAGTGAGACTAGCGACACCGGGGAGCTGTTTTTT
CASSETSDTGELFF
>TRBV7-8|TRBD2|.|TRBJ2-4
TGTGCCAGCAGCTTTTGGCGGGAGCGGGGTACAGCCAAAAACATTCAGTACTTC
CASSFWRERGTAKNIQYF
>TRBV9|.|few|TRBJ2-3
TGTGCCAGCAGCGTAGCGGGCCAGAGCACAGATACGCAGTATTTT
CASSVAGQSTDTQYF
>TRBV2|TRBD1|many|TRBJ2-1
TGCGCCAGCAGTGAAGAGGGTGGACAGGGCCGGGAGTTCTTC
CASSEEGGQGREFF
>TRBV20-1|.|.|TRBJ2-7
TGCAGTGCTTCTATCCTAGGGGCGTCCTACGAGCAGTACTTC
CSASILGASYEQYF
>TRBV29-1|.|few|TRBJ2-5
TGCAGCGTTGGGGAGCTAGGGACCCAGTACTTC
CSVGELGTQYF
>TRBV7-6|.|many|TRBJ2-1
TGTGCCAGCAGCATCCTTGGTGGGGCCTCCTACAATGAGCAGTTCTTC
CASSILGGASYNEQFF
>TRBV6-4|.|.|TRBJ2-3
TGTGCCAGCAGTGCTGGAGAGGCCGATACGCAGTATTTT
CASSAGEADTQYF
>TRBV7-6|TRBD1|many|TRBJ2-7
TGTGCAGGCCAGGGGGAAGGATACGAGCAGTACTTC
CAGQGEGYEQYF
>TRBV20-1|.|.|TRBJ2-4
TGCAGTGCTGTCGACACATTAGCCAAAAACATTCAGTACTTC
CSAVDTLAKNIQYF
>TRBV19|.|.|TRBJ2-5
TGTGCCAGTAGTATGGAGGGTGGCGAGACCCAGTACTTC
CASSMEGGETQYF
>TRBV12-3/TRBV12-4|TRBD2|.|TRBJ2-3
TGTGCCAGCAGTTTCCGCGTAGCGGGGGGATATCTGGGCACGCAGTATTTT
CASSFRVAGGYLGTQYF
>TRBV29-1|TRBD1|few|TRBJ2-1
TGCAGCGGGCGGACAGGGTTAGATGAGCAGTTCTTC
CSGRTGLDEQFF
>TRBV7-3|.|.|TRBJ2-1
TGTGCCAGCAGCTTAACCCCAATTCTTTCCTACAATGAGCAGTTCTTC
CASSLTPILSYNEQFF
>TRBV10-3|TRBD1|few|TRBJ2-1
TGTGCCATCCGGGCAGCGGACAGGGGAAATGAGCAGTTCTTC
CAIRAADRGNEQFF
>TRBV11-2|.|many|TRBJ2-5
TGTGCCAGCAGCTCATCCGACGGGGGGCTAAAGACCCAGTACTTC
CASSSSDGGLKTQYF
>TRBV27|TRBD1|few|TRBJ2-1
TGTGCCAGCAGTTCGACCTTCACAGGGGACTACAATGAGCAGTTCTTC
CASSSTFTGDYNEQFF
>TRBV6-2/TRBV6-3|TRBD1|.|TRBJ2-7
TGTGCCAGCAGAGGCAACAGGGGGCACGAGCAGTACTTC
CASRGNRGHEQYF
>TRBV28|.|few|TRBJ2-5
TGTGCCAGCATTCCGGCAGCAGGAGAGACCCAGTACTTC
CASIPAAGETQYF
>TRBV5-1|.|few|TRBJ2-3
TGCGCCAGCAGCTCCGGCAGGGCGGCAGATACGCAGTATTTT
CASSSGRAADTQYF
>TRBV19|.|few|TRBJ2-7
TGTGCCAGTAGTCCTCAGCCTATCGCCTCCTACGAGCAGTACTTC
CASSPQPIASYEQYF
>TRBV30|.|.|TRBJ1-4
TGTGCCTGGAGTGGAACAGAGGAAAAACTGTTTTTT
CAWSGTEEKLFF
>TRBV29-1|.|.|TRBJ2-7
TGCAGCGTTGTTGTTGGTCTGACCTACGAGCAGTACTTC
CSVVVGLTYEQYF
>TRBV30|.|few|TRBJ1-2
TGTGCCTATACCCGGGGGGCTCAAGATGGCTACACCTTC
CAYTRGAQDGYTF
>TRBV11-2|.|.|TRBJ2-1
TGTGCCAGCAGCTTATCTTGGGAGGACAATGAGCAGTTCTTC
CASSLSWEDNEQFF
>TRBV3-1|.|.|TRBJ2-3
TGTGCCAGCAGACGGGGTAGATACGATACGCAGTATTTT
CASRRGRYDTQYF
>TRBV2|.|many|TRBJ2-1
TGTGCCAGCAGCCCTTTCAAGCCCTACAATGAGCAGTTCTTC
CASSPFKPYNEQFF
>TRBV7-8|TRBD1|few|TRBJ2-5
TGTGCCAGCAGGATACCGGGACAGCCCCAAGAGACCCAGTACTTC
CASRIPGQPQETQYF
>TRBV2|.|.|TRBJ2-1
TGTGCCAGCAGCTCGACCAGTGGAACAGGGTTGAGTTACAATGAGCAGTTCTTC
CASSSTSGTGLSYNEQFF
>TRBV7-8|TRBD1|few|TRBJ1-5
TGTGCCAGCAGCTTAGCGTTCGGGACAGGGTGGAGTCCCCAGCATTTT
CASSLAFGTGWSPQHF
>TRBV6-5|.|many|TRBJ2-1
TGTGCCAGCACCCAAGGTCTGACCCTTGACAATGAGCAGTTCTTC
CASTQGLTLDNEQFF
>TRBV18|.|.|TRBJ2-5
TGTGCCAGCTCACCCAGGAAAGGGGGGCGAGAGACCCAGTACTTC
CASSPRKGGRETQYF
>TRBV7-6|.|once|TRBJ1-1
TGTACCAGCAGCTTAGCGGAGAACACTGAAGCTTTCTTT
CTSSLAENTEAFF
>TRBV20-1|TRBD2|many|TRBJ2-1
TGCAGTGCTAGAGATCTGCGGGGGGGCCACCATGAGCAGTTCTTC
CSARDLRGGHHEQFF
>TRBV11-2|TRBD1|many|TRBJ2-7
TGTGCCAGCAGCTTAGCGCCCGGACAGGCCTCCTACGAGCAGTACTTC
CASSLAPGQASYEQYF
>TRBV5-1|TRBD2|.|TRBJ2-5
TGCGCCAGCAGCTTGGGCATCTCTCTAGCGGGGACACGAGGGGAGACCCAGTACTTC
CASSLGISLAGTRGETQYF
>TRBV2|TRBD2|many|TRBJ2-7
TGTGCCAGCACAGGACTAGCGGGTTTCTCCTACGAGCAGTACTTC
CASTGLAGFSYEQYF